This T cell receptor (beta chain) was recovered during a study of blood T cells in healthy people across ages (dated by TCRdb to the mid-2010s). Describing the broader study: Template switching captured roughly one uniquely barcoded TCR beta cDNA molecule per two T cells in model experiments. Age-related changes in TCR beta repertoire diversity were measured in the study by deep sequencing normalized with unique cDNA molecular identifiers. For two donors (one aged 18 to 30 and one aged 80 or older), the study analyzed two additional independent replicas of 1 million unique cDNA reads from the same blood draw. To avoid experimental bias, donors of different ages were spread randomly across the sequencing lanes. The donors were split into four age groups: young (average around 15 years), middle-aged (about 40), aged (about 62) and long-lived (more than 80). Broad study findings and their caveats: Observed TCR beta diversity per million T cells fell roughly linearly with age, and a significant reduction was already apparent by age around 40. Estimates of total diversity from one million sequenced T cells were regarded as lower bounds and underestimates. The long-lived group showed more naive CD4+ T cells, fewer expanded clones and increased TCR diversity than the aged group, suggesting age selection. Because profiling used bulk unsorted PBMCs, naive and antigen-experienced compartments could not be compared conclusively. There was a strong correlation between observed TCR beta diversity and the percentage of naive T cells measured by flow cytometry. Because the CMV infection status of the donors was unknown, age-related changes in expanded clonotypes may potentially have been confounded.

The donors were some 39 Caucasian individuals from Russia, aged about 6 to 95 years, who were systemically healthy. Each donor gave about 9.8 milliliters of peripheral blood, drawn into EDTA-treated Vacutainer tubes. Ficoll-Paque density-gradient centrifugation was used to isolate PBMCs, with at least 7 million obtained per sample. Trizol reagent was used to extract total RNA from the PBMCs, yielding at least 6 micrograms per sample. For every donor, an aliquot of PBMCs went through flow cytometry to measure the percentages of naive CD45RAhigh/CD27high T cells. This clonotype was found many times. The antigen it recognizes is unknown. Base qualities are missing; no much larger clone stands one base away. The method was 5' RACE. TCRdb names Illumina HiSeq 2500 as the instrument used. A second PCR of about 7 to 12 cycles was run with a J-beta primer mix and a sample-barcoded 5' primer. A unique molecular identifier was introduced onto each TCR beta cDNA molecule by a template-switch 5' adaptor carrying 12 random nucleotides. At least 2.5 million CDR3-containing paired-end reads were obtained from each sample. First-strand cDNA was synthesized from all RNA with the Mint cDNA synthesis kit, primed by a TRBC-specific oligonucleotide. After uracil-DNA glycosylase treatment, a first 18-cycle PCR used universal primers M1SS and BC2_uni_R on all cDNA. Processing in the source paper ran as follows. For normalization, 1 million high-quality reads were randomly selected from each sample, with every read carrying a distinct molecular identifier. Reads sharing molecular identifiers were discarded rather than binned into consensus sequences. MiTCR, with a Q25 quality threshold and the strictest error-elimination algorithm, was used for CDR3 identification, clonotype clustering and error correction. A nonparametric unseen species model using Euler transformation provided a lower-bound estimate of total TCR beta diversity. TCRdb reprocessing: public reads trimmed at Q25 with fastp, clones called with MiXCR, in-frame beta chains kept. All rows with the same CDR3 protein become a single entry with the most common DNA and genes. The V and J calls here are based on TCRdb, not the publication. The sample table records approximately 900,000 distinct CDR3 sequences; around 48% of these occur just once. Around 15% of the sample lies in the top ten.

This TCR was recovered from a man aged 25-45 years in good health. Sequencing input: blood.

The CDR3 region reads CASSLGRDRGRFNQPQHF. The base sequence is TGTGCCAGCAGTTTAGGCAGGGACAGGGGGCGGTTCAATCAGCCCCAGCATTTT. Rearrangement joined TRBV12-3 or TRBV12-4 to TRBJ1-5, with 12 bases matching TRBD1. After removal of 1 base from V and 3 bases from J, the junction retains 7 bases not matched to a gene. The CDR3 holds 18 amino acids from the cysteine to the phenylalanine. Only the CDR3 region is kept as DNA, spanning 54 bases read in frame from base 1.